The rows below give T cell receptor beta chains drawn from one sample of a study of cytomegalovirus exposure and HLA in healthy donors. Produced via immunoSEQ multiplex PCR; TCRdb's table is partial and in-frame only. The sample table sets out about 130,000 clones. The material sequenced was PBMCs. Receptor source: a man between 18 and 35 years old in good health and CMV-seronegative. Each CDR3 is given with its conserved first and last residue. A D gene is named only where the DNA matches it firmly.

d_call,v_call,j_call,cdr3_aa,cdr3_nt
NA,TRBV27,TRBJ2-2,CASSSASVGPGELFF,TGTGCCAGCAGTTCGGCGAGCGTGGGTCCCGGGGAGCTGTTTTTT
TRBD2,TRBV10-3,TRBJ2-3,CAISEEASGGSDTQYF,TGTGCCATCAGTGAGGAGGCTAGCGGGGGATCGGATACGCAGTATTTT
TRBD1,TRBV5-6,TRBJ1-1,CASKRDRVGTEAFF,TGTGCCAGCAAGCGGGACAGGGTAGGGACTGAAGCTTTCTTT
NA,TRBV9,TRBJ1-3,CASSAQGPAGNTIYF,TGTGCCAGCAGCGCACAGGGTCCGGCGGGAAACACCATATATTTT
NA,TRBV11-2,TRBJ2-7,CASSLDSYEQYF,TGTGCCAGCAGCTTGGACAGTTACGAGCAGTACTTC
TRBD2,TRBV5-1,TRBJ2-2,CASSGTTLAGGNTGELFF,TGCGCCAGCAGCGGAACTACACTAGCGGGGGGGAACACCGGGGAGCTGTTTTTT
NA,TRBV30,TRBJ1-1,CAWRPLLGGGTEAFF,TGTGCCTGGAGGCCTCTTTTAGGGGGTGGGACTGAAGCTTTCTTT
TRBD1,TRBV6-5,TRBJ2-5,CAGSDWDREETQYF,TGTGCCGGCAGTGATTGGGACAGGGAAGAGACCCAGTACTTC
NA,TRBV5-1,TRBJ2-2,CASSQSPGSGTGELFF,TGCGCCAGCAGCCAAAGCCCGGGATCCGGGACCGGGGAGCTGTTTTTT
NA,TRBV6-5,TRBJ2-1,CASRSTVNEQFF,TGTGCCAGCAGGTCTACAGTTAATGAGCAGTTCTTC
NA,TRBV19,TRBJ1-4,CASSIPGLNEKLFF,TGTGCCAGTAGTATTCCCGGGTTGAATGAAAAACTGTTTTTT
NA,TRBV11-2,TRBJ1-5,CASSLFLDQPQHF,TGTGCCAGCAGCTTATTTCTAGATCAGCCCCAGCATTTT
NA,TRBV28,TRBJ2-7,CASRLVGNSYEQYF,TGTGCCAGCAGGCTCGTGGGCAACTCCTACGAGCAGTACTTC
NA,TRBV5-1,TRBJ1-5,CASSFYGDQPQHF,TGCGCCAGCAGCTTCTACGGTGATCAGCCCCAGCATTTT
NA,TRBV5-1,TRBJ2-7,CASSLAGQSYEQYF,TGCGCCAGCAGCTTGGCGGGACAATCCTACGAGCAGTACTTC
TRBD1,TRBV9,TRBJ1-5,CASSPRDSWNQPQHF,TGTGCCAGCAGCCCAAGGGACAGTTGGAATCAGCCCCAGCATTTT
NA,TRBV7-3,TRBJ2-3,CASSRSHVLDTQYF,TGTGCCAGCAGTAGGAGTCACGTTTTGGATACGCAGTATTTT
TRBD1,TRBV30,TRBJ1-5,CAWSGPGQGGQPQHF,TGTGCCTGGAGTGGACCGGGACAGGGAGGGCAGCCCCAGCATTTT
TRBD2,TRBV7-8,TRBJ2-3,CASRGRAEPRGGTDTQYF,TGTGCCAGCAGGGGGAGGGCGGAGCCTCGGGGAGGTACAGATACGCAGTATTTT
NA,TRBV2,TRBJ1-2,CASSVTNIYGYTF,TGTGCCAGCAGTGTTACCAACATCTATGGCTACACCTTC
NA,TRBV5-1,TRBJ1-6,CASSLAGGPTGNSPLHF,TGCGCCAGCAGCTTGGCCGGAGGACCCACGGGGAATTCACCCCTCCACTTT
NA,TRBV7-6,TRBJ1-3,CASSARGGLSGNTIYF,TGTGCCAGCAGCGCGAGGGGGGGACTCTCTGGAAACACCATATATTTT
TRBD1,TRBV7-9,TRBJ1-5,CASSRDSVGNQPQHF,TGTGCCAGCAGTCGGGACAGTGTGGGCAATCAGCCCCAGCATTTT
NA,TRBV25-1,TRBJ2-2,CASSELGRNTGELFF,TGTGCCAGCAGTGAACTGGGCAGAAACACCGGGGAGCTGTTTTTT
NA,TRBV6-1,TRBJ1-3,CASTIWGGRNTIYF,TGTGCCAGCACCATTTGGGGGGGGCGAAACACCATATATTTT
TRBD2,TRBV2,TRBJ2-7,CASSKWTSGNYEQYF,TGTGCCAGCAGTAAATGGACTAGCGGGAACTACGAGCAGTACTTC
NA,TRBV13,TRBJ2-7,CASSLAAGSYEQYF,TGTGCCAGCAGCTTAGCGGCAGGTTCCTACGAGCAGTACTTC
NA,TRBV10-3,TRBJ2-1,CAISEGIATNYEQFF,TGTGCCATCAGTGAAGGAATAGCAACAAACTATGAGCAGTTCTTC
NA,TRBV4-1,TRBJ2-1,CASSRGGNEQFF,TGCGCCAGCAGCCGCGGCGGCAATGAGCAGTTCTTC
TRBD2,TRBV6-6,TRBJ2-7,CASSSSAGNYEQYF,TGTGCCAGCAGCTCGTCAGCGGGAAACTACGAGCAGTACTTC
TRBD2,TRBV27,TRBJ2-1,CASSFLGTSAYNEQFF,TGTGCCAGCAGTTTTTTAGGGACTAGCGCCTACAATGAGCAGTTCTTC
TRBD2,TRBV5-4,TRBJ2-1,CASYYVGGGPYNEQFF,TGTGCCAGCTACTACGTCGGCGGGGGACCGTACAATGAGCAGTTCTTC
TRBD2,TRBV5-1,TRBJ2-7,CASTLGDYDYEQYF,TGCGCCAGCACCCTTGGGGACTATGACTACGAGCAGTACTTC
TRBD1,TRBV5-4,TRBJ2-7,CASRVTGGKNEQYF,TGTGCCAGCAGAGTCACAGGGGGCAAAAACGAGCAGTACTTC
NA,TRBV6-5,TRBJ2-7,CATIRRGEQYF,TGTGCCACCATACGACGGGGCGAGCAGTACTTC
NA,TRBV4-3,TRBJ2-6,CASSQGIRGSGANVLTF,TGCGCCAGCAGCCAAGGGATCAGGGGTTCTGGGGCCAACGTCCTGACTTTC
NA,TRBV7-2,TRBJ1-2,CASSGGGTYGYTF,TGTGCCAGCAGCGGGGGAGGAACCTATGGCTACACCTTC
TRBD1,TRBV11-3,TRBJ2-2,CASSLTGVAGELFF,TGTGCCAGCAGCTTGACAGGGGTTGCCGGGGAGCTGTTTTTT
TRBD1,TRBV4-1,TRBJ1-1,CASGGQMNTEAFF,TGCGCCAGCGGGGGACAGATGAACACTGAAGCTTTCTTT
NA,TRBV4-3,TRBJ2-6,CASSQGGMSSGANVLTF,TGCGCCAGCAGCCAAGGGGGCATGTCGAGTGGGGCCAACGTCCTGACTTTC
TRBD1,TRBV7-9,TRBJ2-1,CASSPPFRTGYHNEQFF,TGTGCCAGCAGCCCCCCCTTTCGGACAGGGTACCACAATGAGCAGTTCTTC
TRBD2,TRBV11-1,TRBJ2-1,CASSLEAGARREQFF,TGTGCCAGCAGCTTAGAGGCGGGAGCAAGACGTGAGCAGTTCTTC
TRBD1,TRBV2,TRBJ1-4,CASSVQGVPNEKLFF,TGTGCCAGCAGTGTCCAGGGGGTGCCAAATGAAAAACTGTTTTTT
NA,TRBV9,TRBJ1-1,CASSVGSRRATEAFF,TGTGCCAGCAGCGTAGGGTCAAGGAGGGCCACTGAAGCTTTCTTT
TRBD1,TRBV5-6,TRBJ2-5,CASRGTDRKTQYF,TGTGCCAGCAGAGGGACAGATAGGAAGACCCAGTACTTC
TRBD1,TRBV6-1,TRBJ2-7,CASRKGTGASYEQYF,TGTGCCAGCAGGAAAGGGACAGGGGCATCCTACGAGCAGTACTTC
NA,TRBV2,TRBJ2-1,CASGGGGSYNEQFF,TGTGCCAGCGGGGGCGGTGGCTCCTACAATGAGCAGTTCTTC
NA,TRBV7-2,TRBJ1-1,CASSLYSVNTEAFF,TGTGCCAGCAGCTTATATTCAGTGAACACTGAAGCTTTCTTT
TRBD1,TRBV6-5,TRBJ1-2,CASSYSGTADYGYTF,TGTGCCAGCAGTTACTCCGGGACAGCGGACTATGGCTACACCTTC
NA,TRBV4-1,TRBJ2-1,CASSQHRASYNEQFF,TGCGCCAGCAGCCAGCACAGGGCCTCCTACAATGAGCAGTTCTTC
NA,TRBV11-2,TRBJ2-7,CASSFTGTNYEQYF,TGTGCCAGCAGCTTTACCGGGACAAATTACGAGCAGTACTTC
TRBD2,TRBV4-3,TRBJ2-7,CASSLGLAGSNEQYF,TGCGCCAGCAGCCTTGGACTAGCGGGATCTAACGAGCAGTACTTC